Listed here are 32 T cell receptor beta chains from one sample, sequenced in a study of blood T cell repertoires in COVID-19. The table came from immunoSEQ multiplex PCR; TCRdb's copy has only in-frame clones and leaves some out. This repertoire shows some 250,000 clones, around 86% found once; its top ten account for over 10%. Sequenced sample: peripheral blood. All receptors derive from an older woman with active or convalescent COVID-19.

The chain recombines TRBV27 with TRBJ2-5; TRBD1 matches 12 bases. Trimming cost V 5 bases and J 4 bases; bases outside gene matches: 2. CDR1 is MNHEY and CDR2 is SMNVEV in the germline V gene (reference sequence). The length of the CDR3 is 14 residues. CDR3 in DNA: TGTGCCAGCAGTCGGGACAGGGGGCGAGAGACCCAGTACTTC. Translated, it gives CASSRDRGRETQYF.

The sample holds a few counts of this clone. The chain carries TRBV7-2 and TRBJ2-5, with D maybe TRBD1 (6 bases). Germline CDR1 SGHTA, CDR2 FQGNSA. The CDR3 runs to 15 residues. The V end was cut by 5 bases, the J end by 5 bases, with 18 bases between. CDR3 sequence: CASSPQQLTGETQYF. As DNA, the CDR3 is TGTGCCAGCAGCCCCCAGCAGTTAACAGGGGAGACCCAGTACTTC.

This clone occurred a few times. V and J are TRBV3-1 (or the pseudogene TRBV3-2) and TRBJ1-2; D unclear. Germline CDR1 and CDR2: LGHDT and YNNKEL (reference sequence). The V end lost 1 base, the J end lost 8 bases, and 8 bases lay between the germline ends. The CDR3 runs to 12 residues. The chain's CDR3 is CASSQVDLGYTF. In DNA, the CDR3 is TGTGCCAGCAGCCAAGTAGATTTAGGCTACACCTTC.

The chain is built from TRBV7-9 and TRBJ1-5; 7 bases are a match to TRBD1. The germline V gene encodes CDR1 SEHNR and CDR2 FQNEAQ (reference sequence). V trimming: 5 bases; J trimming: 4 bases; junction bases outside the gene matches: 2. This CDR3 is built from 13 residues. CDR3 nucleotides: TGTGCCAGCAGCCCGACAGGGAATCAGCCCCAGCATTTT. The encoded protein is CASSPTGNQPQHF.

The V gene is TRBV25-1, the J gene TRBJ2-3; 9 nucleotides match TRBD2. CDR1 and CDR2 (germline): MGHDK, SYGVNS. The CDR3 is 15 amino acids. J gave up 2 bases and V 3 bases, and 3 bases lay outside the gene matches. This CDR3 is CASSELAGITDTQYF. The CDR3 DNA is TGTGCCAGCAGTGAGCTAGCGGGGATCACAGATACGCAGTATTTT. The full variable domain, its missing parts supplied by reference TRBV25-1 and TRBJ2-3, is EADIYQTPRYLVIGTGKKITLECSQTMGHDKMYWYQQDPGMELHLIHYSYGVNSTEKGDLSSESTVSRIRTEHFPLTLESARPSHTSQYLCASSELAGITDTQYFGPGTRLTVL.

This clone has only one observation. This chain links TRBV5-4 with TRBJ2-1; 10 bases line up with TRBD1. CDR3 length equals 14 residues. Germline values: CDR1 SGHNT, CDR2 YYREEE (reference sequence). The trim removed 7 bases at V and 7 bases at J, leaving 8 bases unmatched. This CDR3 reads CASSGTGAVNEQFF. In DNA form, the CDR3 reads TGTGCCAGCTCAGGGACAGGGGCAGTAAATGAGCAGTTCTTC.

The chain has TRBV2 and TRBJ1-2; a possible D gene is TRBD1 (5 bases). Germline CDR1 and CDR2: SNHLY and FYNNEI. V lost 6 bases and J 4 bases, leaving 9 bases between the germline ends. The CDR3 has 12 amino acids. Written as DNA, the CDR3 is TGTGCCAGCAGCGGACAAGTCTATGGCTACACCTTC. This translates into CASSGQVYGYTF.

V usage is TRBV3-1 (or the pseudogene TRBV3-2) and J usage is TRBJ2-5; TRBD2 agrees at 8 bases. The CDR3 spans 15 residues. The J segment lost 4 bases and the V segment lost 1 base, leaving 5 bases of the junction unmatched. Germline assignment: CDR1 LGHDT and CDR2 YNNKEL (reference sequence). The CDR3 sequence: CASSQGLATRETQYF. The CDR3 region has the DNA TGTGCCAGCAGCCAAGGACTAGCGACAAGAGAGACCCAGTACTTC.

As regards this clone: A read error may account for a junction end that differs from germline. The genes are TRBV7-7 and TRBJ2-2; D gene unclear. The CDR3 is made up of 14 amino acids. From germline, CDR1 is SSHAT and CDR2 FNYEAQ (reference sequence). The DNA of the CDR3 is TGTGCTAGCAGCTTAAACTCTCTCACCGGGGAGCTGTTTTTT. Amino acids: CASSLNSLTGELFF.

This clone has just one count. The gene calls are TRBV5-1 and TRBJ2-3, with TRBD2 matching 10 bases. The V gene end was trimmed by 1 base and the J gene end by 4 bases; junction bases not matched to a gene: 9. The CDR3 loop spans 17 amino acids. Germline lookup yields CDR1 SGHRS and CDR2 YFSETQ. In DNA form, the CDR3 reads TGCGCCAGCAGCTTGTACCAACTAGCGGGGTTGGCAGATACGCAGTATTTT. Translation: CASSLYQLAGLADTQYF.

This clone was seen a single time. The rearrangement links TRBV5-8 to TRBJ1-4; 9 bases map to TRBD1. The CDR3 contains 14 residues. V was clipped by 4 bases and J by 8 bases; unmatched bases: 6. CDR1 and CDR2 from the germline V gene are SGHTS and YDEGEE. Here the CDR3 DNA reads TGTGCCAGCAGCACACAGGGGGCTAGCGAAAAACTGTTTTTT. This sequence encodes CASSTQGASEKLFF.

The chain is built from TRBV12-5 and TRBJ2-2, with 8 bases fitting TRBD1. The CDR3 runs 15 residues. Germline V lookup: CDR1 LGHNT, CDR2 FRNRAP. V dropped 2 bases and J dropped 4; count of bases not matched to a gene: 3. The CDR3 here is CASGLLDRATGELFF. The CDR3 DNA is TGTGCTAGTGGTTTGTTGGACAGGGCCACCGGGGAGCTGTTTTTT.

A single count supports this clone. This chain connects TRBV18 to TRBJ1-1; D is ambiguous. This CDR3 has 13 amino acids. V was pared by 2 bases and J by 2 bases, with 6 bases between. Germline V gene lookup returns CDR1 KGHSH and CDR2 LQKENI. The CDR3 loop reads CASSPVLNTEAFF. The CDR3 DNA is TGTGCCAGCTCACCAGTCCTAAACACTGAAGCTTTCTTT.

The rearrangement uses TRBV11-3 and TRBJ2-2; the match to TRBD1 covers 7 bases. The CDR3 extends over 15 amino acids. Per the germline V gene, CDR1 is SGHNT and CDR2 is YENEEA. With V trimmed by 5 bases and J by 5 bases, 8 bases remained unmatched. The DNA of the CDR3 is TGTGCCAGCAGCCCTGGACAGGTCAGGACCGGGGAGCTGTTTTTT. This codes for CASSPGQVRTGELFF.

The chain uses TRBV29-1 and TRBJ1-1; 7 bases match TRBD1. V gave up 7 bases and J gave up 4 bases; unmatched junction bases: 21. The length of the CDR3 is 17 residues. In germline, CDR1 is SQVTM, CDR2 ANQGSEA. The CDR3 nucleotides read TGCAGCGCCCTCCGTGAAGGGGGCTCTAGATTGGTCACTGAAGCTTTCTTT. Translating it yields CSALREGGSRLVTEAFF.

The chain recombines TRBV9 with TRBJ2-5; D is unclear. This CDR3 has 13 residues. The germline V and J ends were trimmed by 4 bases and 8 bases, with 15 bases remaining between them. The germline gives CDR1 SGDLS, CDR2 YYNGEE. DNA of the CDR3: TGTGCCAGCAGCTCCAGCGTTCCGGAAACCCAGTACTTC. Its protein is CASSSSVPETQYF.

The chain is built from TRBV30 and TRBJ2-5; TRBD2 is a possible D gene (5 bases). Looked up from germline, CDR1 is GTSNPN and CDR2 is SVGIG (reference sequence). The CDR3 extends over 12 amino acids. V shed 2 bases and J shed 2 bases, with 6 bases lying between them. In DNA form, the CDR3 reads TGTGCCTGGAGTCGGGATCAAGAGACCCAGTACTTC. Translating it yields CAWSRDQETQYF. The variable domain in full, with the rest retrieved from reference TRBV30 and TRBJ2-5, is SQTIHQWPATLVQPVGSPLSLECTVEGTSNPNLYWYRQAAGRGLQLLFYSVGIGQISSEVPQNLSASRPQDRQFILSSKKLLLSDSGFYLCAWSRDQETQYFGPGTRLLVL.

The chain uses TRBV7-2 and TRBJ2-3, with TRBD2 matching 7 bases. Per germline, CDR1 SGHTA and CDR2 FQGNSA. V gave up 0 bases and J gave up 2 bases; unmatched junction bases: 5. The CDR3 sequence is 16 residues long. CDR3 coding DNA: TGTGCCAGCAGCTTAGCGCCAGCGGGGAACACAGATACGCAGTATTTT. Protein sequence: CASSLAPAGNTDTQYF.

This chain links TRBV7-6 with TRBJ1-4, with unresolved D. Germline-derived CDR1 and CDR2 are SGHVS and FNYEAQ. CDR3 length: 13 amino acids. Trimming cost V 1 base and J 10 bases, with 10 bases left between them. The CDR3 loop is CASSLDVGRKLFF. In nucleotides, the CDR3 is TGTGCCAGCAGCTTAGATGTGGGGAGAAAACTGTTTTTT.

The chain is built from TRBV11-2 and TRBJ2-3; TRBD1 matches at 7 bases. The CDR3 length is 14 residues. Germline CDR1 and CDR2: SGHAT and FQNNGV. Trimming cost V 5 bases and J 4 bases; bases outside gene matches: 6. Here the CDR3 DNA reads TGTGCCAGCAGCCCTCGGCAGGGGGCAGATACGCAGTATTTT. Its protein product is CASSPRQGADTQYF.

The rearrangement links TRBV11-3 to TRBJ2-1, with 8 bases fitting TRBD2. The J segment lost 1 base and the V segment lost 3 bases, leaving 2 bases of the junction unmatched. The CDR3 has 15 residues. Germline V gene lookup returns CDR1 SGHNT and CDR2 YENEEA. The chain's CDR3 is CASSFGGASYNEQFF. CDR3 nucleotide sequence: TGTGCCAGCAGCTTCGGGGGGGCGTCCTACAATGAGCAGTTCTTC.

The V and J genes are TRBV7-8 and TRBJ2-1; a possible D gene is TRBD1 (6 bases). Germline-derived CDR1 and CDR2 are SGHVS and FQNEAQ. Trimming left V 1 base short and J 6 bases short, with 19 bases between. The CDR3 is 17 residues long. The CDR3 here is CASSLGRTVSWANEQFF. For the CDR3, the DNA is TGTGCCAGCAGCTTAGGACGGACAGTTTCATGGGCCAATGAGCAGTTCTTC.

The chain combines TRBV11-2 with TRBJ2-7; 9 positions match TRBD1. The V gene end was trimmed by 5 bases and the J gene end by 2 bases; junction bases not matched to a gene: 7. CDR1 and CDR2 (germline): SGHAT, FQNNGV. CDR3 length: 15 amino acids. CDR3: CASSHLGQGAYEQYF. In nucleotides, the CDR3 is TGTGCCAGCAGCCACCTGGGACAGGGCGCCTACGAGCAGTACTTC.

The V call is TRBV7-9, the J call TRBJ1-1; 9 bases agree with TRBD1. J was trimmed by 5 bases and V by 5 bases; bases with no gene match: 12. This CDR3 comprises 16 residues. Germline-derived CDR1 and CDR2 are SEHNR and FQNEAQ (reference sequence). The CDR3, as DNA: TGTGCCAGCAGCCCCCAGGGGACAGGGAGTAAGACTGAAGCTTTCTTT. Translating it yields CASSPQGTGSKTEAFF.

The chain employs TRBV9 and TRBJ2-2, with 9 bases aligning to TRBD2. This CDR3 has 17 residues. V lost 0 bases, J lost 7 bases, and 10 bases stayed unmatched. Germline lookup yields CDR1 SGDLS and CDR2 YYNGEE. In DNA form, the CDR3 reads TGTGCCAGCAGCGTAGGAGGGCTAGCGGGGATAGTCGGGGAGCTGTTTTTT. Translated, it gives CASSVGGLAGIVGELFF.

As regards this clone: Within the sample, other DNA sequences also encode this same CDR3. V usage is TRBV30 and J usage is TRBJ1-6, with D maybe TRBD1 (5 bases). The CDR3 is 13 residues long. The germline V gene has CDR1 GTSNPN and CDR2 SVGIG (reference sequence). V shed 3 bases and J shed 8 bases, with 11 bases lying between them. In DNA form, the CDR3 reads TGTGCCTGGAGAGCCACAGGAGATTCACCCCTCCACTTT. This translates into CAWRATGDSPLHF.

This clone was counted between two and nine times. The chain recombines TRBV6-5 with TRBJ2-5; 9 bases agree with TRBD1. Germline V gene sequence: CDR1 MNHEY, CDR2 SVGAGI. V trimming: 6 bases; J trimming: 2 bases; junction bases outside the gene matches: 4. This CDR3 is built from 14 residues. Here the CDR3 reads CASRDRGWQETQYF. CDR3 nucleotides: TGTGCCAGCAGAGACAGGGGGTGGCAAGAGACCCAGTACTTC.

The DNA of the CDR3 is TGTGCCACCGTCGACTCCTCGGGCTATGGCTACACCTTC. Protein product: CATVDSSGYGYTF. The chain carries TRBV10-3 and TRBJ1-2; D is unclear. The CDR3 totals 13 residues. V was cut by 10 bases and J by 4 bases, with 16 bases left in between. The V gene's germline CDR1 is ENHRY and CDR2 SYGVKD.

The V and J genes are TRBV18 and TRBJ1-2, with 12 bases that match TRBD1. Trimming cost V 6 bases and J 4 bases; bases outside gene matches: 9. The length of the CDR3 is 16 residues. The germline CDR1 and CDR2 sequences are KGHSH and LQKENI. CDR3 sequence reads: CASSPGTGGEGYGYTF. CDR3 bases: TGTGCCAGCTCCCCCGGGACAGGGGGCGAGGGCTATGGCTACACCTTC.

This clone appeared a few times. The gene calls are TRBV19 and TRBJ2-5; TRBD2 agrees at 10 bases. CDR3 length equals 17 residues. With 5 bases clipped from V and 2 bases from J, the junction kept 11 bases outside the gene matches. The germline V gene has CDR1 LNHDA and CDR2 SQIVND (reference sequence). The CDR3 DNA follows: TGTGCCAGTAGTCTCCGGGTAGCGGGGGGTTTTCAAGAGACCCAGTACTTC. Translation gives CASSLRVAGGFQETQYF.

The chain links TRBV21-1 to TRBJ1-5; the D segment call TRBD1 is taken from the table without a DNA check. TRBV21-1 is classified as a pseudogene. The CDR3 consists of 17 residues. The CDR3 bases are TGTGCCAGCTTCAAATCCTTGGGCCGTAGGAGCAATCAGCCCCAGCATTTT. Amino acid sequence: CASFKSLGRRSNQPQHF.

The chain combines TRBV3-1 (or the pseudogene TRBV3-2) with TRBJ2-1, with D maybe TRBD2 (5 bases). The length of the CDR3 is 13 residues. Germline V gene data show CDR1 as LGHDT and CDR2 as YNNKEL (reference sequence). V shed 2 bases and J shed 10 bases, with 12 bases lying between them. The CDR3 DNA reads as TGTGCCAGCAGCCAAAGGTTCGGCGGGGAGCAGTTCTTC. It encodes CASSQRFGGEQFF.